This T cell receptor (beta chain) was identified in a study of shared clonotypes between healthy human individuals. CD8 cells regarded as naive lacked CD45RO, were positively chosen for CCR7, and omitted terminally differentiated effector memory CD45RA+ cells. Trimming cost V 3 bases and J 1 base, with 6 bases left between them. This CDR3 contains 13 residues. The germline V gene encodes CDR1 MGHRA and CDR2 YSYEKL. Notes on this clone: This sample also contains other DNA sequences that code for the same CDR3.

Sequencing used immunoSEQ multiplex PCR; TCRdb keeps in-frame clones, though not all of them. The sample consists of about 2 million clones, over 85% of them appearing once. The origin of this receptor is a man between 18 and 29 years old in good health. Input material: naive CD8+ T cells sorted from blood. The chain employs TRBV4-1 and TRBJ1-1, with D perhaps TRBD1 (5 bases). The DNA for the CDR3 is TGCGCCAGCAGCCAGGGGGGGAACACTGAAGCTTTCTTT. Translation gives CASSQGGNTEAFF.